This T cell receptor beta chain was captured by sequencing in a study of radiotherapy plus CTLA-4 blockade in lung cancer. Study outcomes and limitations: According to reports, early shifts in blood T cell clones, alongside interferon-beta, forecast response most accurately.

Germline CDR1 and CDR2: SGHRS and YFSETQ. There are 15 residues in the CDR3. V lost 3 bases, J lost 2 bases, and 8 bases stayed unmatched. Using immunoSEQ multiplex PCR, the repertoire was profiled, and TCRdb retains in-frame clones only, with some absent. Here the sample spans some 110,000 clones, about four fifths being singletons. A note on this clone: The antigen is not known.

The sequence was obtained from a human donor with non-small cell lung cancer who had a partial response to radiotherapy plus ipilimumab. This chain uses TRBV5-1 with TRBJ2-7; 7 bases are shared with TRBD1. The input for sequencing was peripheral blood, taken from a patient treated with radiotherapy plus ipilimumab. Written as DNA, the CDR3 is TGCGCCAGCAGCTCGAACCCAGGGGGTCCCTACGAGCAGTACTTC. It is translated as CASSSNPGGPYEQYF.